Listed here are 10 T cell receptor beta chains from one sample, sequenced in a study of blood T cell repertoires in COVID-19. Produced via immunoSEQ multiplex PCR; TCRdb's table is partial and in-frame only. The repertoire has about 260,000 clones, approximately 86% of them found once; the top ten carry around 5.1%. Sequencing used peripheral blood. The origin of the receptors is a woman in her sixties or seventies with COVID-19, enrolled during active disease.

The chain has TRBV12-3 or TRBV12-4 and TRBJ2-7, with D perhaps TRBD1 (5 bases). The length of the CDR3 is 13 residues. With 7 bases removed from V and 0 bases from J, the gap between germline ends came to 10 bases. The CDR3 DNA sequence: TGTGCCAGCATGCAGGGTCCCTCCTACGAGCAGTACTTC. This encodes CASMQGPSYEQYF.

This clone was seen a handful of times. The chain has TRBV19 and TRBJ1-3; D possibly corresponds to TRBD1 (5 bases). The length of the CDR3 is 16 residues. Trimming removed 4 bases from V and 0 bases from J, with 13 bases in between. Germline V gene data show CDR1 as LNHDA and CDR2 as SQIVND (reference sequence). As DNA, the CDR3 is TGTGCCAGTAGTAGGGGACTTCCAACCTCTGGAAACACCATATATTTT. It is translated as CASSRGLPTSGNTIYF.

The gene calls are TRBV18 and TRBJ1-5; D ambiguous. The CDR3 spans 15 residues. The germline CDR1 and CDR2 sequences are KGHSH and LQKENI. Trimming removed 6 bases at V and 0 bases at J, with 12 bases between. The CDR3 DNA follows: TGTGCCAGCTCCCCCAGCGTTTATAGCAATCAGCCCCAGCATTTT. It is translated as CASSPSVYSNQPQHF.

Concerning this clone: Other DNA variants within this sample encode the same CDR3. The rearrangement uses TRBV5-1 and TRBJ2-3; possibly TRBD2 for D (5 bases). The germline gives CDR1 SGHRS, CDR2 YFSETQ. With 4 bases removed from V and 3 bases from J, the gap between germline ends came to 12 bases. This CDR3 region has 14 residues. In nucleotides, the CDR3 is TGCGCCAGCAGCCGCGAGGGCAGGACAGATACGCAGTATTTT. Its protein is CASSREGRTDTQYF.

The CDR3 DNA sequence: TGTGCCAGCAGTCCACGGACGGGGAAGGACACTGAAGCTTTCTTT. Translating gives CASSPRTGKDTEAFF. V and J are TRBV6-6 and TRBJ1-1; the D is unclear. Looked up from germline, CDR1 is MNHNY and CDR2 is SVGAGI (reference sequence). The CDR3 totals 15 residues. Between the trimmed V and J ends, which lost 5 bases and 3 bases, there was a span of 16 bases.

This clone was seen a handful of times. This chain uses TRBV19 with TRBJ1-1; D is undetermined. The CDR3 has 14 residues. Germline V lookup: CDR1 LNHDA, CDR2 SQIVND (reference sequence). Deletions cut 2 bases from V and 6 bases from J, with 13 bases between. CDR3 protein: CASSIKLYYPEAFF. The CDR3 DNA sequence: TGTGCCAGTAGTATAAAATTATACTACCCTGAAGCTTTCTTT. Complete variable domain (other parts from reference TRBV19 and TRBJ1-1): DGGITQSPKYLFRKEGQNVTLSCEQNLNHDAMYWYRQDPGQGLRLIYYSQIVNDFQKGDIAEGYSVSREKKESFPLTVTSAQKNPTAFYLCASSIKLYYPEAFFGQGTRLTVV.

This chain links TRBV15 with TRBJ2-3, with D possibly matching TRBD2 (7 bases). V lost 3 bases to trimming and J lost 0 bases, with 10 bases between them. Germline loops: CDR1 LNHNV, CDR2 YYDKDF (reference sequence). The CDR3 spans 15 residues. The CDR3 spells CATSRGGGSTDTQYF. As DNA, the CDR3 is TGTGCCACCAGCAGGGGAGGGGGAAGCACAGATACGCAGTATTTT. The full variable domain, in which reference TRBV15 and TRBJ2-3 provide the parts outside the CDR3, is DAMVIQNPRYQVTQFGKPVTLSCSQTLNHNVMYWYQQKSSQAPKLLFHYYDKDFNNEADTPDNFQSRRPNTSFCFLDIRSPGLGDTAMYLCATSRGGGSTDTQYFGPGTRLTVL.

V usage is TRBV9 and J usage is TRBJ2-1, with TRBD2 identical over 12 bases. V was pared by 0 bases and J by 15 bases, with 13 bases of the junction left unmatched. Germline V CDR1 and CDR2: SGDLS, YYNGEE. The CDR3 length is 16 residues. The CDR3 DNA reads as TGTGCCAGCAGCGTAGAGCCTAGCGGGAGGGCTCCGGGTCCGTTCTTC. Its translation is CASSVEPSGRAPGPFF.

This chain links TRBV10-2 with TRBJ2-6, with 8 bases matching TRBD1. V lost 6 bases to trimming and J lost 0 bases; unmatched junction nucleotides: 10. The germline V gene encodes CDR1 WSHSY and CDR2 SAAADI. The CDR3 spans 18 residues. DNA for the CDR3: TGCGCCAGCAGCTTAAATGGACAGGGAAGCTCTGGGGCCAACGTCCTGACTTTC. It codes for CASSLNGQGSSGANVLTF.

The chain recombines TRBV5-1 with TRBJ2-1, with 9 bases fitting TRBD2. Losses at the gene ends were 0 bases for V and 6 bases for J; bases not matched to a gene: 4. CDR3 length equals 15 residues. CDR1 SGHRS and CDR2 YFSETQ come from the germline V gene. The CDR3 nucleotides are TGCGCCAGCAGCTTGGGGGGACTAGCTGGCAATGAGCAGTTCTTC. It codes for CASSLGGLAGNEQFF.